The 5 T cell receptor beta chains listed next were all sequenced from one sample in a study of blood T cells in healthy people across ages. Sample-barcoded 5' priming and a J-beta primer mix drove a second PCR of about 7 to 12 cycles. MiXCR was run by TCRdb on the 5' RACE reads, yielding one entry per CDR3 protein. The table records about 1.6 million distinct CDR3 sequences, 34% of them present only once. Sequenced sample: blood. The receptors stem from a woman in her twenties or thirties in good health.

This clonotype was counted a few times. The chain employs TRBV5-1 and TRBJ1-2; the D gene is possibly TRBD1 (5 bases). V was clipped by 4 bases and J by 8 bases, with 15 bases between them. The CDR3 is 13 residues long. Germline loops: CDR1 SGHRS, CDR2 YFSETQ. CDR3 in amino acids: CASSLAATAGYTF. In nucleotides, the CDR3 is TGCGCCAGCAGCCTGGCGGCGACAGCCGGCTACACCTTC.

This clonotype was seen only a few times. The V call is TRBV10-3, the J call TRBJ1-5; tentative D call: TRBD1 (5 bases). Trimming took off 0 bases at V and 1 base at J, with 19 bases between the two ends. This CDR3 region has 19 residues. The germline V gene has CDR1 ENHRY and CDR2 SYGVKD. The CDR3 protein is CAISESRAGGDRSNQPQHF. In nucleotides, the CDR3 is TGTGCCATCAGTGAGTCACGGGCGGGGGGGGATAGGAGCAATCAGCCCCAGCATTTT.

This clonotype came up a few times. This chain connects TRBV5-1 to TRBJ2-1; TRBD2 matches 9 bases. CDR1 is SGHRS, CDR2 YFSETQ, per germline. V was clipped by 0 bases and J by 5 bases; unmatched bases: 3. The CDR3 runs to 15 residues. For the CDR3, the DNA is TGCGCCAGCAGCTTGGCCCTAGCGGGGCACAATGAGCAGTTCTTC. Its protein is CASSLALAGHNEQFF.

This clonotype was counted between two and nine times. The chain couples TRBV3-1 to TRBJ2-1; D possibly matches TRBD1 or TRBD2 (5 bases each). V gave up 0 bases and J gave up 3 bases, with 15 bases separating them. CDR1 is LGHDT, CDR2 YNNKEL, per germline (reference sequence). The CDR3 contains 17 residues. DNA for the CDR3: TGTGCCAGCAGCCAAGAAAATAGTTGGGACCACTACAATGAGCAGTTCTTC. This sequence encodes CASSQENSWDHYNEQFF.

This clonotype was counted at least ten times. The chain links TRBV29-1 to TRBJ2-5; TRBD1 matches 10 bases. Germline assignment: CDR1 SQVTM and CDR2 ANQGSEA. After removal of 7 bases from V and 5 bases from J, the junction contained 7 bases not matched to a gene. The CDR3 extends over 13 amino acids. The CDR3 DNA is TGCAGCGCTCCGACAGGGGGCTTTGAGACCCAGTACTTC. Translation gives CSAPTGGFETQYF.